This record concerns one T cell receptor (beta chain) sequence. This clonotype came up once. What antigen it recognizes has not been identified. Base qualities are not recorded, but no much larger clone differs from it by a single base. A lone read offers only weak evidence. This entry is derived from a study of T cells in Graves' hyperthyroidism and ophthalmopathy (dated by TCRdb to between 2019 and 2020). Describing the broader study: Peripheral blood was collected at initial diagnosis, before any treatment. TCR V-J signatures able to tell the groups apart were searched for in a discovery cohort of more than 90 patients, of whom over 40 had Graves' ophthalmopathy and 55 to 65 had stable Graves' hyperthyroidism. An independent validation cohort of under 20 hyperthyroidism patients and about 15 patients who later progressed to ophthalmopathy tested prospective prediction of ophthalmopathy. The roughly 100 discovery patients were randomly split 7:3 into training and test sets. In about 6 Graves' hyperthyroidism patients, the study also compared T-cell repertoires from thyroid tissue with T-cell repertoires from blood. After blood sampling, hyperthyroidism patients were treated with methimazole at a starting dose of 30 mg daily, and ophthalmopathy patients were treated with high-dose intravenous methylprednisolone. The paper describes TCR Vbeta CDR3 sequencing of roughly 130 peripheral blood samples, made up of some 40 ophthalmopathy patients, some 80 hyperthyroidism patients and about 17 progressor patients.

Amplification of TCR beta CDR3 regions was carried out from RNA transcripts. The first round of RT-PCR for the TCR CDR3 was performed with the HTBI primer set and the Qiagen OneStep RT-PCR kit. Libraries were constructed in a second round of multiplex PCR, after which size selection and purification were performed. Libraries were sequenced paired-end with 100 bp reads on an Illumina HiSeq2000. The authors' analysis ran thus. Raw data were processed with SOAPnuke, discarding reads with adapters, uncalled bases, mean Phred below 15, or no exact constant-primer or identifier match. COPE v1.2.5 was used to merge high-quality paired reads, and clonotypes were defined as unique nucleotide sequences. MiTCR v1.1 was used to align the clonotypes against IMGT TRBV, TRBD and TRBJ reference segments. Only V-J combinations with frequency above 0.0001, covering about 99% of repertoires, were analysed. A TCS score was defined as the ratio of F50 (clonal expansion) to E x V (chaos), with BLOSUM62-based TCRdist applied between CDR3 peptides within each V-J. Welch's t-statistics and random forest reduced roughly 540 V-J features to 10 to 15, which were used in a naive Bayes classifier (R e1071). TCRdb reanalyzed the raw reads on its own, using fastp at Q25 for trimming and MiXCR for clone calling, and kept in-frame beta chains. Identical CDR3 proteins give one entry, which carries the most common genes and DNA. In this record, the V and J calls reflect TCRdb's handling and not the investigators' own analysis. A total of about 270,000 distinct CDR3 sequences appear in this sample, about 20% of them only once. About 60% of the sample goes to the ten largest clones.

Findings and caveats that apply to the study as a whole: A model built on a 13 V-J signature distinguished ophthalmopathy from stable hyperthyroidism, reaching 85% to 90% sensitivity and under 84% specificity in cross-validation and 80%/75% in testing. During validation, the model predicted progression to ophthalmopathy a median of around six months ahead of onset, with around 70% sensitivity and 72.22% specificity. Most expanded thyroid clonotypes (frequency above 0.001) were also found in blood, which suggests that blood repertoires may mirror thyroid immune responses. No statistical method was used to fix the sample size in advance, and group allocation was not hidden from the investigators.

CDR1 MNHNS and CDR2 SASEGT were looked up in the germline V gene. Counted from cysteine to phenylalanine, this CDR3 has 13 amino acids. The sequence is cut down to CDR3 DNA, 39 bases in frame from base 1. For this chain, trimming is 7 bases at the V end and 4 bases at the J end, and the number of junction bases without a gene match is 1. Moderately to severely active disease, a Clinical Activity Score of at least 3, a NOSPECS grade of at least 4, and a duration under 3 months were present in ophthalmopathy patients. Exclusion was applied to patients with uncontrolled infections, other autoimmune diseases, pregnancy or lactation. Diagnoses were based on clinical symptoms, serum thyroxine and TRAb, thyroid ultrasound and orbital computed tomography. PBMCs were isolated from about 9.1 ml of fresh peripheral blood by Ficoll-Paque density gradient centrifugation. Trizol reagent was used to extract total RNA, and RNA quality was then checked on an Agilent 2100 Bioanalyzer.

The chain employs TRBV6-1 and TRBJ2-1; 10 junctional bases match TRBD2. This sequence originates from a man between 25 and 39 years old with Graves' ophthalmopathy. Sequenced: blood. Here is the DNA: TGTGCCAGCAAGACTAGCGGGTACAATGAGCAGTTCTTC. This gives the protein CASKTSGYNEQFF.